This T cell receptor beta chain was recorded in a study of blood T cell repertoires in COVID-19. TCRdb keeps only in-frame clones here, not all; method: immunoSEQ multiplex PCR. The table includes 150,000 to 170,000 clones, just under 85% detected once. The CDR3 contains 14 residues. Per germline, CDR1 SGHRS and CDR2 YFSETQ. Trimming removed 2 bases at V and 1 base at J, with 9 bases between. The chain has TRBV5-1 and TRBJ1-1; no clear D. The sequenced material came from peripheral blood. This TCR was sampled from an older woman with acute or convalescent COVID-19. CDR3 bases: TGCGCCAGCAGCTTAACAGTACCGAACACTGAAGCTTTCTTT. Protein: CASSLTVPNTEAFF.